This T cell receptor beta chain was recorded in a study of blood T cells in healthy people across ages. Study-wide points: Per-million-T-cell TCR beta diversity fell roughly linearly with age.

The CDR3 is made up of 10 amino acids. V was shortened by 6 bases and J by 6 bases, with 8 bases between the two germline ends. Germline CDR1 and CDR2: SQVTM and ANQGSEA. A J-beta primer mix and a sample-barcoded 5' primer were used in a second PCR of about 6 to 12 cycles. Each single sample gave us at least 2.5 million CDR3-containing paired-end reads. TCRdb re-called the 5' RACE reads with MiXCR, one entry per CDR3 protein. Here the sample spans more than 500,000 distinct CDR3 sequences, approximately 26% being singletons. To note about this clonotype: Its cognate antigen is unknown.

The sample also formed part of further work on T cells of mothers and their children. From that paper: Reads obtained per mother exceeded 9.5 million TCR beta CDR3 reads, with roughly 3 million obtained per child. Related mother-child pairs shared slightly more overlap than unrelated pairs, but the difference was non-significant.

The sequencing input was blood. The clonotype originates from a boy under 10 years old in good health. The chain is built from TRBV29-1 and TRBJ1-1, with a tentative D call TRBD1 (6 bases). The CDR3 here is CSVQGAEAFF. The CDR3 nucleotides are TGCAGCGTACAGGGCGCTGAAGCTTTCTTT.